The subject of this entry is one T cell receptor beta chain. The data derive from a study of metastatic and nonmetastatic thyroid tumors. CDR1 and CDR2 from the germline V gene are MNHEY and SMNVEV (reference sequence). This CDR3 comprises 15 residues. Trimming removed 4 bases at V and 7 bases at J, with 20 bases between. Prior to thyroid surgery, none of the patients had received any treatment. TCRdb reprocessed the PCR reads using MiXCR. The repertoire includes about 24,000 clones, 13% of them detected once, and roughly an eighth sits in the top ten. The receptor was derived from a female donor with papillary thyroid cancer or a benign thyroid nodule (not recorded which). Some clones in this sample may be carry-over from other donors' samples. This chain connects TRBV27 to TRBJ2-7, with D possibly matching TRBD2 (6 bases). Sequenced: blood. CDR3 DNA sequence: TGTGCCAGCAGTTACACCGGGACTGACTTTTGGGAGCAGTACTTC. Protein sequence: CASSYTGTDFWEQYF.